These 20 T cell receptor beta chains were sequenced from one sample in a study of shared clonotypes between healthy human individuals. Method: immunoSEQ multiplex PCR; TCRdb's copy keeps in-frame clones and lacks some. Here the sample spans some 480,000 clones, approximately 79% being singletons. The specimen was PBMCs. Receptor source: a middle-aged woman in good health. Some clones in this sample may be carry-over from other donors' samples.

This chain uses TRBV7-8 with TRBJ1-6; D may be TRBD1 (5 bases). From germline, CDR1 is SGHVS and CDR2 FQNEAQ. V was cut by 4 bases and J by 7 bases, with 14 bases left in between. The CDR3 length is 15 residues. CDR3 DNA: TGTGCCAGCAGCTCCTCCACAGGAGACAATTCACCCCTCCACTTT. It is translated as CASSSSTGDNSPLHF.

The V and J genes are TRBV6-1 and TRBJ1-5; D is undetermined. Trimming took off 7 bases at V and 7 bases at J, with 14 bases between the two ends. The CDR3 consists of 13 residues. Germline assignment: CDR1 MNHNS and CDR2 SASEGT. The CDR3 protein is CASTPLSLQPQHF. DNA for the CDR3: TGTGCCAGCACCCCTCTTTCTCTGCAGCCCCAGCATTTT.

This sequence joins TRBV29-1 and TRBJ2-7; D may be TRBD1 (6 bases). Trimming took 4 bases from V and 6 from J, leaving 13 bases between them. The germline CDR1 and CDR2 sequences are SQVTM and ANQGSEA. This CDR3 has 12 amino acids. CDR3 amino acids: CSVVAGRGEQYF. DNA of the CDR3: TGCAGCGTTGTCGCTGGCAGGGGCGAGCAGTACTTC.

The CDR3 DNA sequence: TGTGCCAGCAGCCCGGTGGGACGCGAGCAGTACTTC. Translating gives CASSPVGREQYF. The rearrangement joins TRBV11-2 to TRBJ2-7; D possibly matches TRBD1 or TRBD2 (5 bases each). The germline V gene has CDR1 SGHAT and CDR2 FQNNGV. CDR3 length: 12 residues. With 5 bases removed from V and 6 bases from J, the gap between germline ends came to 11 bases.

The chain employs TRBV2 and TRBJ2-5; 10 bases line up with TRBD1. The germline V gene has CDR1 SNHLY and CDR2 FYNNEI. The V segment lost 3 bases and the J segment 5 bases; nucleotides outside the gene matches: 6. The CDR3 runs 15 residues. The CDR3 bases are TGTGCCAGCAGTGATCGGGGGACAGGGGAGGAGACCCAGTACTTC. Translated, it gives CASSDRGTGEETQYF.

V gene TRBV25-1 combines with J gene TRBJ2-1, with TRBD2 matching 15 bases. From germline, CDR1 is MGHDK and CDR2 SYGVNS. The CDR3 has 18 residues. V trimming: 2 bases; J trimming: 4 bases; junction bases outside the gene matches: 6. Written as DNA, the CDR3 is TGTGCCAGCAGTGAACCCCGGACTAGCGGGAGGGTTTACAATGAGCAGTTCTTC. Its translation is CASSEPRTSGRVYNEQFF.

The J gene is TRBJ2-2, the V gene TRBV19; a possible D gene is TRBD1 (6 bases). Trimming removed 5 bases from V and 5 bases from J, with 15 bases in between. The CDR3 covers 15 residues. From germline, CDR1 is LNHDA and CDR2 SQIVND (reference sequence). CDR3 coding DNA: TGTGCCAGTAGTCCCCAGGGGATTTGGACCGGGGAGCTGTTTTTT. Protein product: CASSPQGIWTGELFF. The full variable domain, in which reference TRBV19 and TRBJ2-2 provide the parts outside the CDR3, is DGGITQSPKYLFRKEGQNVTLSCEQNLNHDAMYWYRQDPGQGLRLIYYSQIVNDFQKGDIAEGYSVSREKKESFPLTVTSAQKNPTAFYLCASSPQGIWTGELFFGEGSRLTVL.

The rearrangement uses TRBV10-3 and TRBJ2-1, with D perhaps TRBD2 (6 bases). Germline assignment: CDR1 ENHRY and CDR2 SYGVKD. This CDR3 region has 14 residues. V lost 7 bases and J 9 bases, leaving 19 bases between the germline ends. The CDR3 bases are TGTGCCATCACCATGACTCCGGGAGAGATTGAGCAGTTCTTC. It specifies CAITMTPGEIEQFF.

Only a few counts were recorded for this clone. The chain has TRBV5-1 and TRBJ2-1; 8 bases line up with TRBD2. Germline CDR1 and CDR2: SGHRS and YFSETQ. After removal of 6 bases from V and 5 bases from J, the junction contained 4 bases not matched to a gene. The CDR3 runs to 13 residues. In DNA, the CDR3 is TGCGCCAGCACCCCGGGGGGGGACAATGAGCAGTTCTTC. Translation gives CASTPGGDNEQFF.

The chain recombines TRBV5-4 with TRBJ2-2, with D hard to call. The CDR3 loop spans 16 amino acids. V was trimmed by 0 bases and J by 1 base, leaving 10 bases between them. CDR1 SGHNT and CDR2 YYREEE come from the germline V gene (reference sequence). This chain's CDR3 is CASSLEGGVNTGELFF. Here the CDR3 DNA reads TGTGCCAGCAGCTTGGAGGGCGGAGTGAACACCGGGGAGCTGTTTTTT.

V and J are TRBV7-9 and TRBJ2-5; 12 bases map to TRBD2. CDR1 SEHNR and CDR2 FQNEAQ come from the germline V gene (reference sequence). This CDR3 contains 16 residues. Trimming took 1 base from V and 0 from J; bases not matched to a gene: 0. CDR3 region: CASSLGTSGDQETQYF. CDR3 DNA: TGTGCCAGCAGCTTAGGGACTAGCGGGGACCAAGAGACCCAGTACTTC.

This clone is a singleton in its sample. The chain joins TRBV28 to TRBJ2-7; 8 positions match TRBD2. Unmatched junction bases numbered 9, after V lost 2 bases and J lost 3 bases. Germline CDR1 and CDR2: MDHEN and SYDVKM. The length of the CDR3 is 16 residues. CDR3 in DNA: TGTGCCAGCAGTTTAGGCCCAGCGGGAGTGAACTACGAGCAGTACTTC. Its translation is CASSLGPAGVNYEQYF. Drawing the rest from reference TRBV28 and TRBJ2-7, the complete variable domain is DVKVTQSSRYLVKRTGEKVFLECVQDMDHENMFWYRQDPGLGLRLIYFSYDVKMKEKGDIPEGYSVSREKKERFSLILESASTNQTSMYLCASSLGPAGVNYEQYFGPGTRLTVT.

The chain is built from TRBV5-4 and TRBJ2-7; 9 positions agree with TRBD1. Germline values: CDR1 SGHNT, CDR2 YYREEE (reference sequence). V trimming: 4 bases; J trimming: 3 bases; junction bases outside the gene matches: 11. This CDR3 contains 16 residues. CDR3 DNA sequence: TGTGCCAGCAGCCCTAGACCGGGACAGGGTGTCTACGAGCAGTACTTC. It specifies CASSPRPGQGVYEQYF.

V gene TRBV28 combines with J gene TRBJ2-2, with 9 bases aligning to TRBD1. V shed 2 bases and J 4 bases; nucleotides not matched to a gene: 8. CDR1 is MDHEN, CDR2 SYDVKM, per germline. The CDR3 has 17 amino acids. CDR3 in amino acids: CASSLPSGQGITGELFF. The CDR3 DNA reads TGTGCCAGCAGTTTACCCTCGGGACAGGGTATCACCGGGGAGCTGTTTTTT.

About this clone itself: A far larger clone differs by one base, so this is likely a read error. The chain combines TRBV5-7 with TRBJ1-2, with D possibly TRBD1 on 6 matching bases. TRBV5-7 counts as an open reading frame of uncertain function. Trimming took 4 bases from V and 4 from J, leaving 20 bases between them. The CDR3 sequence is 16 residues long. This CDR3 is CASSLWGAGDSYGYTF. The CDR3 coding sequence is TGTGCCAGCAGCCTATGGGGGGCAGGGGATTCCTATGGCTACACCTTC.

In DNA form, the CDR3 reads TGCGCCAGCAGGGTCAGCTCTGGGGCCAACGTCCTGACTTTC. Its protein product is CASRVSSGANVLTF. The chain uses TRBV5-1 and TRBJ2-6, with D unclear. Germline lookup yields CDR1 SGHRS and CDR2 YFSETQ. The CDR3 consists of 14 residues. Trimming shortened V by 5 bases and J by 0 bases, and 6 bases separated the two germline ends. Filled out from reference TRBV5-1 and TRBJ2-6, the complete variable domain reads KAGVTQTPRYLIKTRGQQVTLSCSPISGHRSVSWYQQTPGQGLQFLFEYFSETQRNKGNFPGRFSGRQFSNSRSEMNVSTLELGDSALYLCASRVSSGANVLTFGAGSRLTVL.

The chain carries TRBV19 and TRBJ1-2, with a possible D match to TRBD1 (5 bases). Germline values: CDR1 LNHDA, CDR2 SQIVND (reference sequence). CDR3 length: 15 amino acids. Trimming left V 5 bases short and J 1 base short, with 14 bases between. CDR3 nucleotides: TGTGCCAGTAGTGGGGACCTCCAGGGTAACTATGGCTACACCTTC. Its protein product is CASSGDLQGNYGYTF. The full variable domain, in which reference TRBV19 and TRBJ1-2 provide the parts outside the CDR3, is DGGITQSPKYLFRKEGQNVTLSCEQNLNHDAMYWYRQDPGQGLRLIYYSQIVNDFQKGDIAEGYSVSREKKESFPLTVTSAQKNPTAFYLCASSGDLQGNYGYTFGSGTRLTVV.

The chain uses TRBV5-4 and TRBJ2-1; 8 nucleotides match TRBD1. Germline V CDR1 and CDR2: SGHNT, YYREEE (reference sequence). With V trimmed by 4 bases and J by 4 bases, 13 bases remained unmatched. This CDR3 contains 17 residues. CDR3 region: CASSPSMGTGGYNEQFF. The DNA for the CDR3 is TGTGCCAGCAGCCCGTCCATGGGGACAGGTGGTTACAATGAGCAGTTCTTC. Complete variable domain (other parts from reference TRBV5-4 and TRBJ2-1): ETGVTQSPTHLIKTRGQQVTLRCSSQSGHNTVSWYQQALGQGPQFIFQYYREEENGRGNFPPRFSGLQFPNYSSELNVNALELDDSALYLCASSPSMGTGGYNEQFFGPGTRLTVL.

The rearrangement links TRBV9 to TRBJ2-3; maybe TRBD2 (6 bases). The CDR3 contains 14 residues. V lost 0 bases to trimming and J lost 2 bases, with 7 bases between them. The V gene's germline CDR1 is SGDLS and CDR2 YYNGEE. This CDR3 is CASSVEGLTDTQYF. For the CDR3, the DNA is TGTGCCAGCAGCGTAGAGGGACTCACAGATACGCAGTATTTT.

The DNA of the CDR3 is TGTGCCAGCAGCGGGACGGGACGAGTCGATACGCAGTATTTT. Its translation: CASSGTGRVDTQYF. The chain links TRBV9 to TRBJ2-3; tentatively, D is TRBD1 or TRBD2 (5 bases each). Germline assignment: CDR1 SGDLS and CDR2 YYNGEE. V lost 3 bases and J 6 bases, leaving 14 bases between the germline ends. The CDR3 covers 14 residues.